This T cell receptor (beta chain) was recorded in a study of blood T cell dynamics during melanoma immunotherapy. The overall study: First-line therapy was either pembrolizumab or nivolumab with ipilimumab for metastatic melanoma.

Repertoires were generated with immunoSEQ multiplex PCR, while TCRdb's copy carries only in-frame clones and drops some. The profile covers about 19,000 clones, with about 85% appearing a single time and about 7.5% taken by the ten largest. The CDR3 covers 15 residues. The germline V gene encodes CDR1 SGHTA and CDR2 FQGNSA. The V gene lost 4 bases and the J gene lost 8 bases, with 20 bases spanning the gap. Time point denoted: week 3, after first cycle of checkpoint inhibitor. The V gene is TRBV7-2, the J gene TRBJ1-2; D is uncertain. This clonotype originated in a human donor with melanoma. The starting material was blood, obtained from a patient treated with checkpoint blockade. CDR3 protein: CASSSPPTEGRGYTF. For the CDR3, the DNA is TGTGCCAGCAGCTCCCCCCCGACTGAGGGCCGAGGCTACACCTTC.